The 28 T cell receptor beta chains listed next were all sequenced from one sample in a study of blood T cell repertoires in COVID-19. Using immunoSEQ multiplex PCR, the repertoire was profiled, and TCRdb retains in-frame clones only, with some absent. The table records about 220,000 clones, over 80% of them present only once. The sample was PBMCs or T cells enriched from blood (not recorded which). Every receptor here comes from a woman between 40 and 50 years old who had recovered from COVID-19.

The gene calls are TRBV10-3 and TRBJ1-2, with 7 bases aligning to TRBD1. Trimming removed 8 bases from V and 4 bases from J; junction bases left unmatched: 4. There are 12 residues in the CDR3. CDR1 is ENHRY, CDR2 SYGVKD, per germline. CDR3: CAIGTEGYGYTF. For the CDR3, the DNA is TGTGCCATCGGGACAGAGGGCTATGGCTACACCTTC.

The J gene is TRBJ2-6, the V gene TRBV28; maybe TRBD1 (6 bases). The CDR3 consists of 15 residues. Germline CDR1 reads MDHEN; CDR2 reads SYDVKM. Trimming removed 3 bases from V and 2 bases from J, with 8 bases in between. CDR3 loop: CASSFRGPGANVLTF. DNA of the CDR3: TGTGCCAGCAGTTTCAGGGGACCTGGGGCCAACGTCCTGACTTTC.

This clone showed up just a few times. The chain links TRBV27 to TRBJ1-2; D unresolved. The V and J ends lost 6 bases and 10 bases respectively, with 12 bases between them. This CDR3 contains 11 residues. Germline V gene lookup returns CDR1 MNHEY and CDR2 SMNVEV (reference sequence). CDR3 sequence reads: CASSQGASYTF. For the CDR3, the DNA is TGTGCCAGCAGCCAAGGAGCCTCCTACACCTTC.

CDR3 sequence (DNA): TGTGCCAGCACCGGGAAAGATCAGCCCCAGCATTTT. Amino acids: CASTGKDQPQHF. The chain uses TRBV28 and TRBJ1-5; no clear D gene. CDR3 length: 12 amino acids. The ends were cut back, 7 bases at V and 5 bases at J, with 9 bases in the middle. In germline, CDR1 is MDHEN, CDR2 SYDVKM.

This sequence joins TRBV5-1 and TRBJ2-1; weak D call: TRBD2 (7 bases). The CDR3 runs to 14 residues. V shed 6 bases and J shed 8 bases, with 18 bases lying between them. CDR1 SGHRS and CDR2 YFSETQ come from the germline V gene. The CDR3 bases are TGCGCCAGCACAACAGGGAGGGTGCGAGATGAGCAGTTCTTC. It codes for CASTTGRVRDEQFF.

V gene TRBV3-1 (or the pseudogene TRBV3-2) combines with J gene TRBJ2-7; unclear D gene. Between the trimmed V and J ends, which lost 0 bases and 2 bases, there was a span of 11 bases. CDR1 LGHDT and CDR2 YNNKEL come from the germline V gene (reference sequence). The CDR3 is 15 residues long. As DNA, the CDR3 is TGTGCCAGCAGCCAAGACCCCACACTAACCTACGAGCAGTACTTC. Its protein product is CASSQDPTLTYEQYF.

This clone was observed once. This chain's CDR3 is CASAARNEQFF. The CDR3 bases are TGTGCCAGCGCAGCCAGGAATGAGCAGTTCTTC. The chain is built from TRBV6-5 and TRBJ2-1; D is ambiguous. CDR3 length equals 11 residues. Deletions cut 8 bases from V and 7 bases from J, with 9 bases between. Germline V gene lookup returns CDR1 MNHEY and CDR2 SVGAGI.

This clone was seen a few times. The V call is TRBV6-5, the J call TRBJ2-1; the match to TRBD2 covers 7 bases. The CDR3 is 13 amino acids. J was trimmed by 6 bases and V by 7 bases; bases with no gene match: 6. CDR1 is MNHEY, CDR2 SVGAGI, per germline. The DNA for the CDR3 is TGTGCCAGCACCTGGCGGGGGAGCAATGAGCAGTTCTTC. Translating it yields CASTWRGSNEQFF.

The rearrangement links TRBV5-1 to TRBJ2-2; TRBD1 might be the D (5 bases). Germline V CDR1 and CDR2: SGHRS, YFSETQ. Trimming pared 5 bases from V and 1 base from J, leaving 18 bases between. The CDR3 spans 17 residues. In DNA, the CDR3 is TGCGCCAGCAGTCCCACCCCACAGGCCCTGAACACCGGGGAGCTGTTTTTT. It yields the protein CASSPTPQALNTGELFF.

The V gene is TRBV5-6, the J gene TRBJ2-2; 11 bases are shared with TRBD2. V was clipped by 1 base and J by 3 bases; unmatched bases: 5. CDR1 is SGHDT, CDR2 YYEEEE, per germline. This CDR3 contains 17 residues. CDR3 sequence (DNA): TGTGCCAGCAGCTTGACTAGCGGGAGTGGGTACACCGGGGAGCTGTTTTTT. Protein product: CASSLTSGSGYTGELFF.

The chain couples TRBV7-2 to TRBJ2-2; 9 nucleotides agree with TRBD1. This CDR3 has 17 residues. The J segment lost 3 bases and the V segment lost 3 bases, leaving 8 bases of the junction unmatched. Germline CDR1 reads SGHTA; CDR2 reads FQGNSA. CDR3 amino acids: CASSFPRTGEYTGELFF. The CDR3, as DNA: TGTGCCAGCAGCTTCCCACGGACAGGGGAGTACACCGGGGAGCTGTTTTTT. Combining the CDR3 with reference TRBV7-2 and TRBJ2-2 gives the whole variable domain GAGVSQSPSNKVTEKGKDVELRCDPISGHTALYWYRQSLGQGLEFLIYFQGNSAPDKSGLPSDRFSAERTGGSVSTLTIQRTQQEDSAVYLCASSFPRTGEYTGELFFGEGSRLTVL.

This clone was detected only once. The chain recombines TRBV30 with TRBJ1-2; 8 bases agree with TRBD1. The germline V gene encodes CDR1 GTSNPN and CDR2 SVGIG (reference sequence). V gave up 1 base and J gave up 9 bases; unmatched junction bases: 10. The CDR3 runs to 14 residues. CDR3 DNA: TGTGCCTGGAGTGCGGAGGACAGGGAGGGGAGCTACACCTTC. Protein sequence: CAWSAEDREGSYTF.

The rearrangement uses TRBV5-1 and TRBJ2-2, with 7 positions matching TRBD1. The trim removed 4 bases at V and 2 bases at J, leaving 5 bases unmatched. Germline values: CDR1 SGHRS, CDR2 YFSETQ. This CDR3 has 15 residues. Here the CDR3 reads CASSPDRANTGELFF. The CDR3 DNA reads TGCGCCAGCAGCCCTGACAGGGCTAACACCGGGGAGCTGTTTTTT.

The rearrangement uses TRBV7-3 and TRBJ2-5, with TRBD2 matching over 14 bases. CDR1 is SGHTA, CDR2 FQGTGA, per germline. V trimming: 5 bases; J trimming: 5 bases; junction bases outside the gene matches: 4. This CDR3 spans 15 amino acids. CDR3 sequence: CASSLGTSGSETQYF. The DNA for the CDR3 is TGTGCCAGCAGCCTCGGGACTAGCGGGAGTGAGACCCAGTACTTC.

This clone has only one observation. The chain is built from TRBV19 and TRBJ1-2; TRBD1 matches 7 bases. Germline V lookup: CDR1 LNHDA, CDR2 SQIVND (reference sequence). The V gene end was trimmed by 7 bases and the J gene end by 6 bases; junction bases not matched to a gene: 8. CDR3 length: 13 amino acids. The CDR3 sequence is CASIPQGSHGYTF. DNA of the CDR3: TGTGCCAGTATCCCACAGGGGAGCCATGGCTACACCTTC.

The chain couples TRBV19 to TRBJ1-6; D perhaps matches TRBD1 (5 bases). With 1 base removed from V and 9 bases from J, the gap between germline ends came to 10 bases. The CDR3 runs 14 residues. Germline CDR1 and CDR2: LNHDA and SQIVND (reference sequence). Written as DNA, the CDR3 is TGTGCCAGTAGTATAGCGGGGGTCAGTTCACCCCTCCACTTT. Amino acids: CASSIAGVSSPLHF.

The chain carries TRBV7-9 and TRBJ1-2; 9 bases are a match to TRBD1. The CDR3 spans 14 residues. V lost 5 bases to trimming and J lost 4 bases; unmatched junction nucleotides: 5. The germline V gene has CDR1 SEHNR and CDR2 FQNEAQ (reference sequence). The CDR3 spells CASSPRTGVYGYTF. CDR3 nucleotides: TGTGCCAGCAGCCCCAGGACAGGGGTCTATGGCTACACCTTC. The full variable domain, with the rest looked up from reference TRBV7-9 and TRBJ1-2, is DTGVSQNPRHKITKRGQNVTFRCDPISEHNRLYWYRQTLGQGPEFLTYFQNEAQLEKSRLLSDRFSAERPKGSFSTLEIQRTEQGDSAMYLCASSPRTGVYGYTFGSGTRLTVV.

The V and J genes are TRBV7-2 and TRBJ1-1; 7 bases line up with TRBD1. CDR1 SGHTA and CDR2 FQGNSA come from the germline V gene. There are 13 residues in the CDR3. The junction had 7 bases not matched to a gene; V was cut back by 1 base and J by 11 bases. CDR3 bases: TGTGCCAGCAGCTTAGGAGTTTTACAGGGGGCTTTCTTT. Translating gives CASSLGVLQGAFF.

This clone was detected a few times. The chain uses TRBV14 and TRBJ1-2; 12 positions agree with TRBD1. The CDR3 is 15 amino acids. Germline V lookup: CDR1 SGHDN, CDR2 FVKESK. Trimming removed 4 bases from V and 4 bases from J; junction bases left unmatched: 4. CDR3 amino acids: CASSRGTGGSYGYTF. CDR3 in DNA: TGTGCCAGCAGCCGCGGGACAGGGGGCAGCTATGGCTACACCTTC.

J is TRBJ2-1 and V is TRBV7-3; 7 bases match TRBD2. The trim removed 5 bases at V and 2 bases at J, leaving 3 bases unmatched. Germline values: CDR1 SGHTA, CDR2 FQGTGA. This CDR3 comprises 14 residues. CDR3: CASSPGLAYNEQFF. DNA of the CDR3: TGTGCCAGCAGCCCTGGACTAGCCTACAATGAGCAGTTCTTC.

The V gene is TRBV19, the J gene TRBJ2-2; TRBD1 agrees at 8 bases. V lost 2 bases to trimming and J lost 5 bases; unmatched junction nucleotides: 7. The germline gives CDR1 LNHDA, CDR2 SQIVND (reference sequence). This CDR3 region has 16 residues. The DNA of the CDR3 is TGTGCCAGTAGTATAATCAGGGGGCGAGGGACCGGGGAGCTGTTTTTT. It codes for CASSIIRGRGTGELFF.

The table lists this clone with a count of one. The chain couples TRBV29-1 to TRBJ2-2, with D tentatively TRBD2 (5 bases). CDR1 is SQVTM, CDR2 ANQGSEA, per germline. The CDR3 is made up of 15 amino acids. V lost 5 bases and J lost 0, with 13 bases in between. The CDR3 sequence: CSVTGGRTNTGELFF. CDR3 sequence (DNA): TGCAGCGTTACCGGAGGCAGGACGAACACCGGGGAGCTGTTTTTT.

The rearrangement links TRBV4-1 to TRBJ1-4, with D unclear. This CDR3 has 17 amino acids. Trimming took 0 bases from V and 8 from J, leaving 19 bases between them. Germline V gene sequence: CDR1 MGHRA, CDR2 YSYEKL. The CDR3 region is CASSQEAVAASGEKLFF. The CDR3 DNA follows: TGCGCCAGCAGCCAAGAAGCGGTGGCCGCGTCCGGGGAAAAACTGTTTTTT.

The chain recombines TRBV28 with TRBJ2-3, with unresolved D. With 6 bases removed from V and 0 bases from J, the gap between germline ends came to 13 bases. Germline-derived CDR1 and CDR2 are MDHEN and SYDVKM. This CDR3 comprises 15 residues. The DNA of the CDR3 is TGTGCCAGCAGCCTCTCGCGGCCGAGCACAGATACGCAGTATTTT. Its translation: CASSLSRPSTDTQYF.

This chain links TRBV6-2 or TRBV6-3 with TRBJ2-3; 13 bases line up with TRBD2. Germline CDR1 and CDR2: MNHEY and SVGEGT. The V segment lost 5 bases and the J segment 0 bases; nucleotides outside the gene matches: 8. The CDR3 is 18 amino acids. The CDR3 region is CASSPIAGLAGSTDTQYF. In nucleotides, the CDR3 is TGTGCCAGCAGTCCCATTGCGGGACTAGCGGGAAGCACAGATACGCAGTATTTT.

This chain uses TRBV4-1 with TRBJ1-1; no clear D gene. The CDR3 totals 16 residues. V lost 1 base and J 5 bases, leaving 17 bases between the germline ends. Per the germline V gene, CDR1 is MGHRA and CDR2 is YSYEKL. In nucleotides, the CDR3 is TGCGCCAGCAGCCAAGGATTTGACGGAGGAAAGACTGAAGCTTTCTTT. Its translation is CASSQGFDGGKTEAFF.

DNA for the CDR3: TGTGCCAGCTGGACCCGGGACAGGGGAGAAGGAGCTTTCTTT. As protein: CASWTRDRGEGAFF. V gene TRBV27 combines with J gene TRBJ1-1; 10 bases match TRBD1. After removal of 8 bases from V and 10 bases from J, the junction contained 13 bases not matched to a gene. The germline V gene has CDR1 MNHEY and CDR2 SMNVEV (reference sequence). The CDR3 sequence is 14 residues long.

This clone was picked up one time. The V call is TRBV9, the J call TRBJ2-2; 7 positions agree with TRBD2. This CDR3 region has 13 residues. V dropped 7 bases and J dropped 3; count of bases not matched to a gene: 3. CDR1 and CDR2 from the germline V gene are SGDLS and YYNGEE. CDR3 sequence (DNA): TGTGCCAGCGGCGGGAGAGACACCGGGGAGCTGTTTTTT. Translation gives CASGGRDTGELFF.